The TCR beta chain described here comes from a study of blood T cells in healthy people across ages. Study overall: Template-switching capture recovered about one barcoded beta molecule per two T cells. Whole-study results and caveats: As naive T cell percentage varied, TCR beta diversity correlated strongly with it. The lack of PBMC sorting stopped any conclusive naive versus antigen-experienced comparison. Possibly, changes in expanded clonotypes were confounded because donor CMV status was unknown.

Primers used in a second PCR of roughly 6 to 11 cycles were a sample-barcoded 5' primer and a J-beta primer mix. TCRdb redid the calling of the 5' RACE reads with MiXCR, one entry per CDR3 protein. The sample includes about 1.6 million distinct CDR3 sequences, around 36% of them seen just once. This clonotype was recorded at least ten times. Its antigen is as yet unknown. CDR3 length: 11 residues. The ends were cut back, 4 bases at V and 7 bases at J, with 8 bases in the middle. In germline, CDR1 is SQVTM, CDR2 ANQGSEA. The chain recombines TRBV29-1 with TRBJ2-1; D gene ambiguous. Material: blood. This receptor was identified in a woman aged 30 to 39 in good health. The CDR3 loop reads CSVAVMNEQFF. Here the CDR3 DNA reads TGCAGCGTTGCGGTCATGAATGAGCAGTTCTTC.